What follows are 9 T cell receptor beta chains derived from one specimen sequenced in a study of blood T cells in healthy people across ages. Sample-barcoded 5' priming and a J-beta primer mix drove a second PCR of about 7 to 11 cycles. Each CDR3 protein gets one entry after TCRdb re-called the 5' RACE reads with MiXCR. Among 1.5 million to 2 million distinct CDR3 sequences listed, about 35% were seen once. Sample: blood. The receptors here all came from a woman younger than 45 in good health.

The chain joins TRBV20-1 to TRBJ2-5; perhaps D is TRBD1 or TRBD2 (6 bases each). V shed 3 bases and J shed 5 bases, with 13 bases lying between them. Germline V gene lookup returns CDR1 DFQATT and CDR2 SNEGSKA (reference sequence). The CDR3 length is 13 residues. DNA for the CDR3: TGCAGTGCTAGGGGGGGCAGAGGGGAGACCCAGTACTTC. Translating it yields CSARGGRGETQYF.

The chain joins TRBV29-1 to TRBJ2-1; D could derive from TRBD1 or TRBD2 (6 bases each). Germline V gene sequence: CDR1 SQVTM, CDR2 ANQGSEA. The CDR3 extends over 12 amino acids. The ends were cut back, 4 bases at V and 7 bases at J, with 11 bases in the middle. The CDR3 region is CSVGLGGNEQFF. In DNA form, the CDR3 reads TGCAGCGTTGGGTTAGGGGGGAATGAGCAGTTCTTC.

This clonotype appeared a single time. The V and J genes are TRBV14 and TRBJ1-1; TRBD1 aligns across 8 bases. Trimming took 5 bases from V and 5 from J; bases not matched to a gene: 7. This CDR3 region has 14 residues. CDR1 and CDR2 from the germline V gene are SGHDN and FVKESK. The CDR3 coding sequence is TGTGCCAGCAGCGACTCAGGGGGCCCAACTGAAGCTTTCTTT. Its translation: CASSDSGGPTEAFF. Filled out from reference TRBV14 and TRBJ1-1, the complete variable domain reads EAGVTQFPSHSVIEKGQTVTLRCDPISGHDNLYWYRRVMGKEIKFLLHFVKESKQDESGMPNNRFLAERTGGTYSTLKVQPAELEDSGVYFCASSDSGGPTEAFFGQGTRLTVV.

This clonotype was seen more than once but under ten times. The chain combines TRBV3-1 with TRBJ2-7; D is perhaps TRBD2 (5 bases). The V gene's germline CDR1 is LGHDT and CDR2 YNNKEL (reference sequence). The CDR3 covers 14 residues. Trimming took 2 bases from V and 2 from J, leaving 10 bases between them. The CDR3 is CASSQSLAAYEQYF. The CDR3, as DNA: TGTGCCAGCAGCCAAAGTCTAGCAGCCTACGAGCAGTACTTC.

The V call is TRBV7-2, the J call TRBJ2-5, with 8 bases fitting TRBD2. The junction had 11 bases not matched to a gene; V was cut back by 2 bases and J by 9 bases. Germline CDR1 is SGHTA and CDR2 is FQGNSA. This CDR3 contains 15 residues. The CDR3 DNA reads TGTGCCAGCAGCTTATTTCGGGGGGGTCAAAAGGCCCAGTACTTC. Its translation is CASSLFRGGQKAQYF.

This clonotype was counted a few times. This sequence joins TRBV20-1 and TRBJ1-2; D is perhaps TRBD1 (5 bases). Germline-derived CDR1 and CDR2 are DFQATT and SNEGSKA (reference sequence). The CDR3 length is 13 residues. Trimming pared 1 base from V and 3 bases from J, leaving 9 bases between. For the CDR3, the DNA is TGCAGTGCTAGAGGCAGGGTAGACTATGGCTACACCTTC. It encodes CSARGRVDYGYTF.

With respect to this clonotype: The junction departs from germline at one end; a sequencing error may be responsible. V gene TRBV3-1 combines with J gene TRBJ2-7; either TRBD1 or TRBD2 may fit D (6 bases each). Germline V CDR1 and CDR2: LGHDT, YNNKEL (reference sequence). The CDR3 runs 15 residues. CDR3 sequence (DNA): TGTGCCGGCAGCCAAGAGGGGGGCAGTTCCTACGAGCAGTACTTC. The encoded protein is CAGSQEGGSSYEQYF.

The CDR3 bases are TGTGCCAGTAGTATTCCGGGACACGGGTCGGATGGCTACACCTTC. Residues: CASSIPGHGSDGYTF. The chain has TRBV19 and TRBJ1-2, with a tentative D call TRBD1 (6 bases). Germline CDR1 is LNHDA and CDR2 is SQIVND (reference sequence). This CDR3 has 15 amino acids. Trimming took off 3 bases at V and 6 bases at J, with 17 bases between the two ends.

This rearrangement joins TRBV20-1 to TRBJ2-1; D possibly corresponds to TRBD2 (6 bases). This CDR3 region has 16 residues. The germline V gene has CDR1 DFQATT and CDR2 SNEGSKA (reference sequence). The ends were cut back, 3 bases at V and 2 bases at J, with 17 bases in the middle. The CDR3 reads CSARSASATTYNEQFF. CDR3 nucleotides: TGCAGTGCTAGGAGTGCTAGCGCAACGACCTACAATGAGCAGTTCTTC.